The subject of this entry is one TCR beta chain. The clone's antigen remains unknown. Base qualities are not provided; no much larger clone lies one nucleotide away. The TCR beta CDR3 regions were amplified from the RNA transcripts. The first round of RT-PCR for the TCR CDR3 was performed with the HTBI primer set and the Qiagen OneStep RT-PCR kit. Libraries were constructed in a second round of multiplex PCR, after which size selection and purification were performed. Libraries were sequenced paired-end with 100 bp reads on an Illumina HiSeq2000. In the source study's methods: SOAPnuke was used to process the raw data, removing reads that contained adapters or uncalled bases, had a mean Phred below 15, or lacked an exact match to the constant primer or identifier. High-quality paired reads were merged with COPE v1.2.5, and unique nucleotide sequences were defined as clonotypes. MiTCR v1.1 was used to align clonotypes to the IMGT TRBV, TRBD and TRBJ reference segments. Analysis was restricted to V-J combinations with a frequency above 0.0001, which covered roughly 99% of repertoires. The TCS score was defined as F50 (clonal expansion) divided by E x V (chaos), with BLOSUM62-based TCRdist calculated between CDR3 peptides within each V-J. Welch's t-statistics and random forest reduced several hundred V-J features to fewer than 15, which were used in a naive Bayes classifier (R e1071). The similarity between thyroid and blood repertoires was quantified using the Morisita-Horn index. TCRdb redid the processing of the public reads, applying fastp at Q25 and MiXCR, and retained in-frame beta chains. One record per CDR3 amino acid sequence lists the most common genes and DNA. TCRdb's processing, not the study's, gives the V and J calls here. This sample comprises hundreds of thousands of distinct CDR3 sequences, about 15% of them detected only once. Jointly, the top ten make up roughly 4.3% of the sample.

The data were obtained in a study of T cells in Graves' hyperthyroidism and ophthalmopathy (dated by TCRdb to the late 2010s). A note on the overall study: Peripheral blood samples were taken at the time of initial diagnosis, prior to any treatment. For training and testing, the 100 or so patients in the discovery cohort were randomly divided in a 7:3 ratio. In addition, the study compared T-cell repertoires in thyroid tissue and in blood from about 6 Graves' hyperthyroidism patients. After blood sampling, hyperthyroidism patients were treated with methimazole at a starting dose of 30 mg daily, and ophthalmopathy patients were treated with high-dose intravenous methylprednisolone. The paper reports TCR Vbeta CDR3 sequencing of some 140 peripheral blood samples: fewer than 50 ophthalmopathy, fewer than 80 hyperthyroidism and approximately 17 progressor patients. To identify distinguishing TCR V-J signatures, a discovery cohort of about 100 patients was used, comprising some 45 with Graves' ophthalmopathy and approximately 58 with stable Graves' hyperthyroidism. An independent validation cohort of around 19 hyperthyroidism patients and 17 patients who later progressed to ophthalmopathy tested prospective prediction of ophthalmopathy. Study-wide conclusions, independent of this receptor: A 13 V-J signature model separated ophthalmopathy from stable hyperthyroidism, with around 90% sensitivity and roughly 81% specificity in cross-validation and 80%/75% in testing. Blood samples also contained most of the expanded thyroid clonotypes (frequency above 0.001), which suggests that blood repertoires may reflect thyroid immune responses. No statistical method was used to set the sample size in advance, and investigators knew the group allocation. In validation, the model predicted progression to ophthalmopathy with 60% to 71% sensitivity and about 72% specificity, a median of 6.5 months before onset.

Trimmed from V: 7 bases; trimmed from J: 5 bases; junction bases lacking a gene match: 16. The CDR1 and CDR2 encoded by the germline V gene are MDHEN and SYDVKM. The CDR3 spans 16 residues, from the cysteine through the phenylalanine. Only CDR3 DNA remains: 48 bases, in frame from the first base. Moderately to severely active disease, a Clinical Activity Score of at least 3, a NOSPECS grade of at least 4, and a duration under 3 months were present in ophthalmopathy patients. Patients with uncontrolled infections, other autoimmune diseases, pregnancy or lactation were excluded. Diagnoses were established on the basis of clinical symptoms, serum thyroxine and TRAb, thyroid ultrasound, and orbital computed tomography. Ficoll-Paque density gradient centrifugation was used to isolate PBMCs from approximately 10 ml of fresh peripheral blood. Total RNA was extracted with Trizol reagent, and quality was checked on an Agilent 2100 Bioanalyzer.

Source material: blood. The clonotype comes from a woman in her forties with Graves' ophthalmopathy. This chain is built from TRBV28 and TRBJ2-5, with TRBD2 matching 7 junction bases. The CDR3 sequence is CASNTLGGGRGETQYF. The DNA reads TGTGCCAGCAACACCCTCGGGGGAGGGAGAGGGGAGACCCAGTACTTC.